This T cell receptor (beta chain) came from a study of identifying expanded T cells in peripheral blood. This CDR3 is 15 amino acids long. With V trimmed by 1 base and J by 5 bases, 5 bases remained unmatched. The germline gives CDR1 SGHRS, CDR2 YFSETQ. TCRdb's table, derived via immunoSEQ multiplex PCR, lists solely in-frame clones and lacks some. The sample yields some 65,000 clones, around 86% seen once. The sample comprised blood. The TCR sequence derives from a person aged 18-70 years in good health. The chain joins TRBV5-1 to TRBJ2-2; TRBD1 matches at 7 bases. The CDR3 here is CASSLTTGETGELFF. CDR3 nucleotides: TGCGCCAGCAGCTTGACCACAGGGGAGACCGGGGAGCTGTTTTTT.